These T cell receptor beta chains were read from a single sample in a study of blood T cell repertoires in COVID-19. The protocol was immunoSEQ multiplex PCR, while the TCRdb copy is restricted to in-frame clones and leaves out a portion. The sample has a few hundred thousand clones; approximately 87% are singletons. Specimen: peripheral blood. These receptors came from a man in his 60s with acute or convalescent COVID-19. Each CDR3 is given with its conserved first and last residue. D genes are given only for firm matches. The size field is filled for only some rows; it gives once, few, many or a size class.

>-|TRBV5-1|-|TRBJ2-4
TGCGCCAGCAGCTCGGGACAAGCCTTAGCCAAAAACATTCAGTACTTC
CASSSGQALAKNIQYF
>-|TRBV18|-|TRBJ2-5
TGTGCCAGCTCACCGCCTGCCGAGGGTCAAGAGACCCAGTACTTC
CASSPPAEGQETQYF
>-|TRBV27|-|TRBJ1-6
TGTGCCAGCAGTTTAACCCCGCCGTCCGGTGATAATTCACCCCTCCACTTT
CASSLTPPSGDNSPLHF
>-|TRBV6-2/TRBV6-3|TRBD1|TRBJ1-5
TGTGCCAGCAGTCGGACAGGTAATCAGCCCCAGCATTTT
CASSRTGNQPQHF
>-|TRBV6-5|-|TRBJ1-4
TGTGCCACCCTTGACAAGGGGAATGAAAAACTGTTTTTT
CATLDKGNEKLFF
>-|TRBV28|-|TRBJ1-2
TGTGCCAGCAGTTTACAGGGCGGCTATGGCTACACCTTC
CASSLQGGYGYTF
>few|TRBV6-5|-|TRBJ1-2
TGTGCCAGCTCCGACAGCTATGGCTACACCTTC
CASSDSYGYTF
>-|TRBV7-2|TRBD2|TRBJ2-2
TGTGCCAGCAGCCCGCGGAGACTAGCGGGAGACACCGGGGAGCTGTTTTTT
CASSPRRLAGDTGELFF
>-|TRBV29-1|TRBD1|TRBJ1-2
TGCAGCGTCCCACCGGGACAGGGAACTAACTATGGCTACACCTTC
CSVPPGQGTNYGYTF
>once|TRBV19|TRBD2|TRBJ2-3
TGTGCCAGTAGTATACGACTAGCGGGAACCACAGATACGCAGTATTTT
CASSIRLAGTTDTQYF
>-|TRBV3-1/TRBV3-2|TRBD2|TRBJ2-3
TGTGCCAGCAGCCAAGAGTTGACTAGCCAATCCCCAGATACGCAGTATTTT
CASSQELTSQSPDTQYF
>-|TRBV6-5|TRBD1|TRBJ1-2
TGTGCCAGCTTTTCGGGGGACAGGGCCTTTTACTTC
CASFSGDRAFYF
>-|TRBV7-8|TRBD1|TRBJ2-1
TGTGCCAGCAGCTTAGACAGGGGTTCCCACAATGAGCAGTTCTTC
CASSLDRGSHNEQFF
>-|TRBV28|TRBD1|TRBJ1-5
TGTGCCAGCAGTCCGGGGACAGGGCGCCAGCCCCAGCATTTT
CASSPGTGRQPQHF